This T cell receptor (beta chain) is drawn from a study of shared clonotypes between healthy human individuals. The CDR3 loop spans 16 amino acids. Trimming took 4 bases from V and 5 from J, leaving 18 bases between them. The germline gives CDR1 MNHEY, CDR2 SMNVEV (reference sequence). Splitting the CD4+ cells yielded a CD45RA+ naive subset and a CD45RA-negative memory subset. Genomic DNA of each subset was evenly split across several immunoSEQ plates. Sorted subsets were amplified in replicate PCRs using about 200 ng DNA, some 31,000 T cell genomes. In the original analysis: Junction-only immunoSEQ data arrived without quality scores, meaning filtering differed. Measured with immunoSEQ multiplex PCR; TCRdb has only the in-frame clones, and not every one. The V and J calls and clone size come from that table; D and trimming were worked out from the DNA. The sample records under 600,000 clones, approximately 95% being singletons.

This TCR came from a woman aged 25 to 39 in good health. The chain carries TRBV27 and TRBJ1-5; D call uncertain. Sequencing was performed on naive CD4+ T cells sorted from blood. Subset meaning: CD45RA+ positively selected. CDR3 bases: TGTGCCAGCAGTTATAAGGGAACGTTCTCCCATCAGCCCCAGCATTTT. It encodes CASSYKGTFSHQPQHF.